Presented here are 29 T cell receptor beta chains from one specimen sequenced in a study of OX40 agonist ivuxolimab in advanced cancers. Generated by immunoSEQ multiplex PCR, the TCRdb table keeps only in-frame clones and is missing some. Of about 130,000 clones detected, roughly 91% appear once; the ten largest clones hold more than 0.8%. The sample here was CD4+ or CD8+ T cells sorted from blood, taken in a trial of the OX40 agonist ivuxolimab. Receptors were obtained from an adult with an advanced solid tumor such as melanoma, head and neck, liver or kidney cancer.

About this clone: One junction end does not reproduce the germline sequence, and a read error may be involved. This rearrangement joins TRBV5-4 to TRBJ1-2, with D perhaps matching TRBD1 (5 bases). CDR1 SGHNT and CDR2 YYREEE come from the germline V gene (reference sequence). The CDR3 covers 17 residues. In DNA, the CDR3 is TGCGCCAGCAGCCAAGATCTCGCCAGGGCATTTAACTATGGCTACACCTTC. Encoded protein: CASSQDLARAFNYGYTF.

The chain links TRBV9 to TRBJ2-5, with D tentatively TRBD2 (5 bases). The CDR3 is 14 amino acids. Germline values: CDR1 SGDLS, CDR2 YYNGEE. The V end lost 0 bases, the J end lost 4 bases, and 10 bases lay between the germline ends. The CDR3 reads CASSVDRGGETQYF. The DNA for the CDR3 is TGTGCCAGCAGCGTAGACCGGGGTGGAGAGACCCAGTACTTC.

The genes are TRBV5-4 and TRBJ1-3; D uncertain. Germline V gene lookup returns CDR1 SGHNT and CDR2 YYREEE (reference sequence). CDR3 length equals 16 residues. With 4 bases removed from V and 2 bases from J, the gap between germline ends came to 16 bases. CDR3: CASSLQSELAGNTIYF. CDR3 bases: TGTGCCAGCAGCCTCCAGAGCGAGTTGGCTGGAAACACCATATATTTT.

The chain is built from TRBV5-4 and TRBJ2-7; tentative D call: TRBD1 (5 bases). The CDR3 consists of 14 residues. V was trimmed by 2 bases and J by 1 base, leaving 10 bases between them. CDR1 and CDR2 (germline): SGHNT, YYREEE (reference sequence). The CDR3 DNA reads as TGTGCCAGCAGCTTCGACACAGGATCCTACGAGCAGTACTTC. Protein product: CASSFDTGSYEQYF.

V usage is TRBV7-9 and J usage is TRBJ2-7; D is undetermined. This CDR3 has 14 residues. Per germline, CDR1 SEHNR and CDR2 FQNEAQ (reference sequence). V lost 5 bases to trimming and J lost 0 bases, with 11 bases between them. The CDR3 DNA sequence: TGTGCCAGCAGCCCAAGGACGGTCTCCTACGAGCAGTACTTC. Protein: CASSPRTVSYEQYF. The whole variable domain, filled in from reference TRBV7-9 and TRBJ2-7, reads DTGVSQNPRHKITKRGQNVTFRCDPISEHNRLYWYRQTLGQGPEFLTYFQNEAQLEKSRLLSDRFSAERPKGSFSTLEIQRTEQGDSAMYLCASSPRTVSYEQYFGPGTRLTVT.

This chain joins TRBV5-1 and TRBJ2-3; weak D call: TRBD1 (6 bases). The germline gives CDR1 SGHRS, CDR2 YFSETQ. CDR3 length: 16 amino acids. V lost 0 bases to trimming and J lost 0 bases, with 11 bases between them. In DNA form, the CDR3 reads TGCGCCAGCAGCTTGGAGGGGGTATGGAGCACAGATACGCAGTATTTT. Its translation: CASSLEGVWSTDTQYF.

J is TRBJ2-3 and V is TRBV18; D uncertain. Germline CDR1 is KGHSH and CDR2 is LQKENI. Deletions cut 0 bases from V and 0 bases from J, with 16 bases between. The CDR3 loop spans 18 amino acids. The CDR3 protein is CASSPPRYHHRSTDTQYF. The CDR3 DNA is TGTGCCAGCTCACCACCGAGATATCATCACCGGAGCACAGATACGCAGTATTTT.

The genes are TRBV28 and TRBJ1-6; tentatively, D is TRBD1 (5 bases). The CDR3 loop spans 15 amino acids. Germline CDR1 reads MDHEN; CDR2 reads SYDVKM. Trimming took off 3 bases at V and 10 bases at J, with 16 bases between the two ends. CDR3 loop: CASSFVQGARSPLHF. As DNA, the CDR3 is TGTGCCAGCAGTTTCGTTCAAGGGGCTCGGTCACCCCTCCACTTT.

V usage is TRBV7-3 and J usage is TRBJ2-7; the match to TRBD2 covers 13 bases. The germline CDR1 and CDR2 sequences are SGHTA and FQGTGA. The CDR3 contains 14 residues. After removal of 6 bases from V and 6 bases from J, the junction contained 5 bases not matched to a gene. CDR3 nucleotides: TGTGCCAGCAGGACTAGCGGGGGGCCCCCCGAGCAGTACTTC. It specifies CASRTSGGPPEQYF. Full variable domain (outside the CDR3, taken from reference TRBV7-3 and TRBJ2-7): GAGVSQTPSNKVTEKGKYVELRCDPISGHTALYWYRQSLGQGPEFLIYFQGTGAADDSGLPNDRFFAVRPEGSVSTLKIQRTERGDSAVYLCASRTSGGPPEQYFGPGTRLTVT.

CDR3 loop: CASSSAYEQYF. CDR3 coding DNA: TGTGCCAGCTCATCCGCCTACGAGCAGTACTTC. The genes are TRBV18 and TRBJ2-7; D is unclear. The germline V gene encodes CDR1 KGHSH and CDR2 LQKENI. The CDR3 contains 11 residues. Between the trimmed V and J ends, which lost 5 bases and 2 bases, there was a span of 4 bases. The full variable domain, its missing parts supplied by reference TRBV18 and TRBJ2-7, is NAGVMQNPRHLVRRRGQEARLRCSPMKGHSHVYWYRQLPEEGLKFMVYLQKENIIDESGMPKERFSAEFPKEGPSILRIQQVVRGDSAAYFCASSSAYEQYFGPGTRLTVT.

This clone occurred a few times. The chain joins TRBV4-3 to TRBJ1-2; D not resolved. CDR3 length: 15 residues. CDR1 and CDR2 from the germline V gene are LGHNA and YSLEER. Between the trimmed V and J ends, which lost 4 bases and 7 bases, there was a span of 19 bases. The CDR3 DNA follows: TGCGCCAGCAGCCCGGTGGCCCAGATATGGAGTGGCTACACCTTC. Amino acids: CASSPVAQIWSGYTF.

The chain couples TRBV11-1 to TRBJ2-5; D perhaps matches TRBD1 (6 bases). Trimming left V 9 bases short and J 2 bases short, with 13 bases between. The CDR3 is 13 amino acids. CDR1 and CDR2 (germline): SGHAT, FQDESV (reference sequence). CDR3 in amino acids: CASQGSFQETQYF. The CDR3 DNA is TGTGCCAGTCAGGGGTCCTTTCAAGAGACCCAGTACTTC.

The rearrangement uses TRBV5-1 and TRBJ2-7, with 11 positions matching TRBD2. The junction had 3 bases not matched to a gene; V was cut back by 2 bases and J by 2 bases. Germline values: CDR1 SGHRS, CDR2 YFSETQ. The CDR3 is made up of 15 amino acids. For the CDR3, the DNA is TGCGCCAGCAGCTTCTTAGCGGGGGGGACCTACGAGCAGTACTTC. Translation: CASSFLAGGTYEQYF.

V gene TRBV4-2 combines with J gene TRBJ1-2; D unresolved. Trimming removed 4 bases at V and 4 bases at J, with 16 bases between. Germline assignment: CDR1 LGHNA and CDR2 YNFKEQ. CDR3 length: 15 residues. CDR3 DNA sequence: TGTGCCAGCAGCCCCCTTCGGGGTTTCTTCTATGGCTACACCTTC. Its translation: CASSPLRGFFYGYTF.

The chain carries TRBV5-4 and TRBJ1-2, with 7 bases that match TRBD1. Trimming at V came to 2 bases and at J to 7 bases, leaving 5 bases not matched to a gene. This CDR3 is built from 13 residues. Germline CDR1 SGHNT, CDR2 YYREEE (reference sequence). CDR3 protein: CASSFEGARGYTF. In nucleotides, the CDR3 is TGTGCCAGCAGCTTCGAGGGGGCACGTGGCTACACCTTC.

The chain recombines TRBV7-2 with TRBJ1-2, with 7 bases that match TRBD1. V was pared by 5 bases and J by 4 bases, with 7 bases of the junction left unmatched. Germline CDR1 is SGHTA and CDR2 is FQGNSA. This CDR3 contains 14 residues. CDR3 region: CASSLSGTVYGYTF. The CDR3 DNA reads as TGTGCCAGCAGCCTATCCGGGACAGTCTATGGCTACACCTTC. Combining the CDR3 with reference TRBV7-2 and TRBJ1-2 gives the whole variable domain GAGVSQSPSNKVTEKGKDVELRCDPISGHTALYWYRQSLGQGLEFLIYFQGNSAPDKSGLPSDRFSAERTGGSVSTLTIQRTQQEDSAVYLCASSLSGTVYGYTFGSGTRLTVV.

The chain joins TRBV6-5 to TRBJ1-5; D gene ambiguous. The CDR3 is made up of 14 amino acids. The germline gives CDR1 MNHEY, CDR2 SVGAGI. V was trimmed by 2 bases and J by 6 bases, leaving 11 bases between them. CDR3 loop: CASSYVSVTQPQHF. The CDR3 DNA follows: TGTGCCAGCAGTTACGTTAGTGTTACTCAGCCCCAGCATTTT.

The genes are TRBV28 and TRBJ1-6; possibly TRBD1 for D (5 bases). The germline CDR1 and CDR2 sequences are MDHEN and SYDVKM. Trimming removed 6 bases at V and 2 bases at J, with 14 bases between. The CDR3 runs to 16 residues. The CDR3 protein is CASRGGGGTYNSPLHF. The CDR3 coding sequence is TGTGCCAGCAGGGGCGGTGGGGGGACCTATAATTCACCCCTCCACTTT.

The V and J genes are TRBV5-4 and TRBJ2-7, with D uncertain. Trimming left V 1 base short and J 0 bases short, with 8 bases between. This CDR3 contains 14 residues. The germline gives CDR1 SGHNT, CDR2 YYREEE (reference sequence). The CDR3 sequence: CASSLRFISYEQYF. The CDR3 region has the DNA TGTGCCAGCAGCTTGAGGTTCATCTCCTACGAGCAGTACTTC. The full variable domain, rest sourced from reference TRBV5-4 and TRBJ2-7, is ETGVTQSPTHLIKTRGQQVTLRCSSQSGHNTVSWYQQALGQGPQFIFQYYREEENGRGNFPPRFSGLQFPNYSSELNVNALELDDSALYLCASSLRFISYEQYFGPGTRLTVT.

The V and J genes are TRBV7-2 and TRBJ1-1, with no clear D. CDR3 length equals 16 residues. CDR1 is SGHTA and CDR2 is FQGNSA in the germline V gene. With 5 bases removed from V and 0 bases from J, the gap between germline ends came to 16 bases. In DNA, the CDR3 is TGTGCCAGCAGCCCCCGTCGGTGGAGAATGAACACTGAAGCTTTCTTT. Its translation: CASSPRRWRMNTEAFF.

The chain employs TRBV5-4 and TRBJ2-7; 7 bases are shared with TRBD2. Germline lookup yields CDR1 SGHNT and CDR2 YYREEE (reference sequence). J was trimmed by 6 bases and V by 0 bases; bases with no gene match: 9. The CDR3 loop spans 15 amino acids. The CDR3 is CASSLAGGRVLEQYF. CDR3 nucleotide sequence: TGTGCCAGCAGCTTGGCCGGAGGGAGGGTCCTCGAGCAGTACTTC.

This clone was found once. V is TRBV9 and J is TRBJ2-1, with D possibly TRBD2 on 6 matching bases. This CDR3 spans 18 amino acids. Trimming shortened V by 4 bases and J by 4 bases, and 24 bases separated the two germline ends. Per germline, CDR1 SGDLS and CDR2 YYNGEE. CDR3 in DNA: TGTGCCAGCAGCTCCCCCATAAGGAGCGGAGGGCCTTACAATGAGCAGTTCTTC. Translation: CASSSPIRSGGPYNEQFF.

The gene calls are TRBV7-2 and TRBJ2-7; TRBD2 agrees at 10 bases. Germline V gene sequence: CDR1 SGHTA, CDR2 FQGNSA. The J segment lost 2 bases and the V segment lost 2 bases, leaving 9 bases of the junction unmatched. The length of the CDR3 is 17 residues. The CDR3 region is CASSLILAGASPYEQYF. In DNA form, the CDR3 reads TGTGCCAGCAGCTTAATTCTAGCGGGGGCTTCCCCCTACGAGCAGTACTTC.

This rearrangement joins TRBV11-2 to TRBJ2-3, with 9 nucleotides matching TRBD2. From germline, CDR1 is SGHAT and CDR2 FQNNGV. The CDR3 length is 14 residues. After removal of 7 bases from V and 2 bases from J, the junction contained 4 bases not matched to a gene. CDR3 residues: CASTAGGVTDTQYF. The CDR3 bases are TGTGCCAGCACGGCGGGGGGGGTCACAGATACGCAGTATTTT. Based on the CDR3 plus reference TRBV11-2 and TRBJ2-3, the full variable domain is EAGVAQSPRYKIIEKRQSVAFWCNPISGHATLYWYQQILGQGPKLLIQFQNNGVVDDSQLPKDRFSAERLKGVDSTLKIQPAKLEDSAVYLCASTAGGVTDTQYFGPGTRLTVL.

The rearrangement links TRBV7-3 to TRBJ2-3; D is possibly TRBD2 (6 bases). The CDR3 runs 17 residues. The V gene lost 2 bases and the J gene lost 6 bases, with 21 bases spanning the gap. The germline gives CDR1 SGHTA, CDR2 FQGTGA. The CDR3 sequence is CASSLQGGLSRADTQYF. In DNA, the CDR3 is TGTGCCAGCAGCTTACAGGGAGGACTCTCCCGGGCGGATACGCAGTATTTT.

V gene TRBV6-5 combines with J gene TRBJ1-5, with D perhaps matching TRBD1 (6 bases). The length of the CDR3 is 15 residues. CDR1 is MNHEY and CDR2 is SVGAGI in the germline V gene. V was pared by 6 bases and J by 3 bases, with 15 bases between. The DNA for the CDR3 is TGTGCCAGCAGCCGCGTAGGGGGGACCAATCAGCCCCAGCATTTT. It encodes CASSRVGGTNQPQHF.

V gene TRBV25-1 combines with J gene TRBJ2-1; D tentatively reads TRBD1 or TRBD2 (5 bases each). V shed 2 bases and J shed 5 bases, with 13 bases lying between them. The CDR3 length is 15 residues. The germline V gene has CDR1 MGHDK and CDR2 SYGVNS. The CDR3 nucleotides read TGTGCCAGCAGTGAACCCGGGGCCCTGGACAATGAGCAGTTCTTC. It codes for CASSEPGALDNEQFF.

The chain carries TRBV4-1 and TRBJ1-6; 9 bases align to TRBD1. V shed 4 bases, J shed 0 bases, and the junction held 10 bases outside the gene matches. Germline V gene data show CDR1 as MGHRA and CDR2 as YSYEKL. CDR3 length: 19 residues. The CDR3: CASSRSTGGTHSYNSPLHF. CDR3 DNA sequence: TGCGCCAGCAGCCGGTCGACAGGGGGGACTCACTCCTATAATTCACCCCTCCACTTT.

This clone has only a few counts. This rearrangement joins TRBV5-1 to TRBJ1-5; 8 bases are shared with TRBD1. The junction had 14 bases not matched to a gene; V was cut back by 0 bases and J by 6 bases. The CDR3 covers 18 residues. Germline V gene data show CDR1 as SGHRS and CDR2 as YFSETQ. The DNA for the CDR3 is TGCGCCAGCAGCTTGGGGACTTGGACAGGGATGGGGAGTCAGCCCCAGCATTTT. Residues: CASSLGTWTGMGSQPQHF. Using reference TRBV5-1 and TRBJ1-5 for the parts outside the CDR3, the full variable domain is KAGVTQTPRYLIKTRGQQVTLSCSPISGHRSVSWYQQTPGQGLQFLFEYFSETQRNKGNFPGRFSGRQFSNSRSEMNVSTLELGDSALYLCASSLGTWTGMGSQPQHFGDGTRLSIL.